This is a list of T cell receptor beta chains from one sample in a study of T cell responses to AZD1222 COVID-19 vaccine. The assay was immunoSEQ multiplex PCR, and TCRdb's table has in-frame clones only and misses some. The sample includes 97,000 or so clones, 85% to 90% of them seen just once. The specimen comprised peripheral blood, sampled on day 0 of AZD1222 vaccination. The receptors originated from an adult in good health. CDR3s include the opening cysteine and the closing phenylalanine or tryptophan. Fields, in order: J gene, V gene, CDR3 length, clone size, D gene, CDR3 DNA, CDR3 protein. D genes are given only for firm matches. Clone sizes are given selectively: once, few, many, or a class where the clone is expanded.

TRBJ2-7 | TRBV3-1/TRBV3-2 | 15 | NA | NA | TGTGCCAGCAGCCAAGGTCTGGCGGGACGATACGAGCAGTACTTC | CASSQGLAGRYEQYF
TRBJ1-1 | TRBV7-9 | 12 | NA | TRBD1 | TGTGCCAGCAGGACAGGGGAAACTGAAGCTTTCTTT | CASRTGETEAFF
TRBJ2-3 | TRBV7-2 | 17 | NA | TRBD2 | TGTGCCAGCAGCTTAGGCCGAGCGGGGGGTAGTTTAGATACGCAGTATTTT | CASSLGRAGGSLDTQYF
TRBJ2-2 | TRBV7-3 | 13 | few | NA | TGTGCCAGCAGCTTAACTCTCGCCGGGGAGCTGTTTTTT | CASSLTLAGELFF
TRBJ2-3 | TRBV21-1 | 23 | few | NA | TGTGCCAGCAGCACGAAAAAACGGGAGGGCCTTAGGTTCGCTGTTCTATGGGCAGATACGCAGTATTTT | CASSTKKREGLRFAVLWADTQYF
TRBJ1-6 | TRBV11-2 | 15 | NA | NA | TGTGCCAGCAGCCCCCAGCCCGTCTTTAATTCACCCCTCCACTTT | CASSPQPVFNSPLHF
TRBJ2-1 | TRBV6-2/TRBV6-3 | 20 | NA | TRBD2 | TGTGCCAGCAGTTACCCCAGCGGGAGGGCCGGGCTAAGCTCCTACAATGAGCAGTTCTTC | CASSYPSGRAGLSSYNEQFF
TRBJ1-1 | TRBV4-3 | 15 | NA | NA | TGCGCCAACAGCCAAGATGGATCGGGGGGCACTGAAGCTTTCTTT | CANSQDGSGGTEAFF
TRBJ2-1 | TRBV3-1/TRBV3-2 | 14 | few | NA | TGTGCCAGCAGCCAAGCACTAGCTCCTAATGAGCAGTTCTTC | CASSQALAPNEQFF
TRBJ1-5 | TRBV30 | 16 | NA | TRBD1 | TGTGCCTGGAGCGGGGAAGGGACAGGCCGCAATCAGCCCCAGCATTTT | CAWSGEGTGRNQPQHF
TRBJ1-4 | TRBV6-5 | 14 | few | NA | TGTGCCAGCCGGGAGGTTGCAACTAATGAAAAACTGTTTTTT | CASREVATNEKLFF
TRBJ1-6 | TRBV27 | 15 | NA | NA | TGTGCCAGCAGTTTTCTCGGGGCCGAGAATTCACCCCTCCACTTT | CASSFLGAENSPLHF
TRBJ1-2 | TRBV28 | 14 | NA | NA | TGTGCCAGCAGTTTAGGGGGGGGTGGCTATGGCTACACCTTC | CASSLGGGGYGYTF
TRBJ2-3 | TRBV7-2 | 16 | NA | TRBD2 | TGTGCCAGCAGCTCCACTAGCGGGGACCGAGGGGATACGCAGTATTTT | CASSSTSGDRGDTQYF
TRBJ1-1 | TRBV29-1 | 11 | NA | NA | TGCAGCGTTGAAGAGAACACTGAAGCTTTCTTT | CSVEENTEAFF
TRBJ1-2 | TRBV27 | 16 | NA | TRBD1 | TGTGCCAGCAGCCGAATAATAAACAGGGGGATCTATGGCTACACCTTC | CASSRIINRGIYGYTF
TRBJ2-5 | TRBV3-1/TRBV3-2 | 14 | NA | NA | TGTGCCAGCAGCCCCCCAGGGGTTCGGGAGACCCAGTACTTC | CASSPPGVRETQYF
TRBJ2-1 | TRBV6-4 | 17 | once | TRBD2 | TGTGCCAGCAACGCCCGGGGGGGTAGCGGGAGGGCCGTAGGGCAGTTCTTC | CASNARGGSGRAVGQFF
TRBJ2-1 | TRBV6-1 | 15 | NA | NA | TGTGCCAGCAGTGATCCCGTAAGGGGTTACAATGAGCAGTTCTTC | CASSDPVRGYNEQFF
TRBJ2-7 | TRBV30 | 16 | NA | TRBD1 | TGTGCCTGGAGCCTTCATTCCGGGACAGGGGCCTACGAGCAGTACTTC | CAWSLHSGTGAYEQYF
TRBJ1-3 | TRBV12-3/TRBV12-4 | 13 | NA | NA | TGTGCCAGCACCCCCCGGGCGGGAAACACCATATATTTT | CASTPRAGNTIYF
TRBJ2-2 | TRBV11-3 | 13 | NA | NA | TGTGCCAGCAGCTTCCTCTCCACCGGGGAGCTGTTTTTT | CASSFLSTGELFF
TRBJ2-1 | TRBV7-3 | 15 | NA | NA | TGTGCCAGCAGTACAGCGGAAACCTCCTACAATGAGCAGTTCTTC | CASSTAETSYNEQFF
TRBJ2-5 | TRBV4-3 | 16 | NA | TRBD2 | TGCGCCAGCAGCCAAACGGGACTAGCGCGACAAGAGACCCAGTACTTC | CASSQTGLARQETQYF
TRBJ2-7 | TRBV2 | 15 | NA | TRBD2 | TGTGCCAGCAGGTGGGAGAGCGGGGATTCCTACGAGCAGTACTTC | CASRWESGDSYEQYF
TRBJ2-7 | TRBV5-4 | 16 | NA | TRBD1 | TGTGCCAGCAGCTTGGATGTGACAGGGGGTATCGACGAGCAGTACTTC | CASSLDVTGGIDEQYF
TRBJ2-2 | TRBV5-1 | 19 | NA | TRBD1 | TGCGCCAGCAGCCAACCCAAACGGACAGGGGTACGGGACACCGGGGAGCTGTTTTTT | CASSQPKRTGVRDTGELFF
TRBJ2-5 | TRBV6-2/TRBV6-3 | 14 | once | NA | TGTGCCAGCAGTTACATCGGGGGTGGGGAGACCCAGTACTTC | CASSYIGGGETQYF
TRBJ1-1 | TRBV5-1 | 13 | NA | NA | TGCGCCAGCAGCTGGGCAGTGAACACTGAAGCTTTCTTT | CASSWAVNTEAFF
TRBJ1-3 | TRBV3-1/TRBV3-2 | 14 | NA | TRBD1 | TGTGCCAGCAGCCAGACAGGGACTGGAAACACCATATATTTT | CASSQTGTGNTIYF
TRBJ1-5 | TRBV6-5 | 11 | NA | NA | TGTGCCAGTGGGACGGGGCAGCCCCAGCATTTT | CASGTGQPQHF
TRBJ2-7 | TRBV5-8 | 14 | NA | NA | TGTGCCAGCAGCTTGGACAGGGTATCGGGAGAGCAGTACTTC | CASSLDRVSGEQYF
TRBJ1-4 | TRBV5-1 | 14 | NA | TRBD1 | TGCGCCAGCAGCATGACAGGGCCGAGGGAAAAACTGTTTTTT | CASSMTGPREKLFF
TRBJ1-5 | TRBV28 | 11 | NA | NA | TGTGCCAGCAGTTTAGGGCAGCCCCAGCATTTT | CASSLGQPQHF
TRBJ1-2 | TRBV7-8 | 14 | NA | NA | TGTGCCAGCAGTCCTTTATTCGGGAACTATGGCTACACCTTC | CASSPLFGNYGYTF
TRBJ1-2 | TRBV25-1 | 13 | NA | TRBD1 | TGTGCCAGCAGTTCAGGGGGACCCTATGGCTACACCTTC | CASSSGGPYGYTF
TRBJ1-1 | TRBV18 | 16 | NA | TRBD1 | TGTGCCAGCTCCCCCCGGGACAGGGTAATGAACACTGAAGCTTTCTTT | CASSPRDRVMNTEAFF
TRBJ1-2 | TRBV7-2 | 17 | NA | TRBD1 | TGTGCCAGCAGCTTAGCGGGTAGACAGGGTTTTTACTATGGCTACACCTTC | CASSLAGRQGFYYGYTF
TRBJ2-7 | TRBV30 | 14 | NA | NA | TGTGCCTGGAGTACAGGGCAGGGGAGGTACGAGCAGTACTTC | CAWSTGQGRYEQYF
TRBJ1-1 | TRBV11-1 | 16 | NA | TRBD1 | TGTGCCAGCAGCTCCGCCAAGGGACAGGGTGTGTCTGAAGCTTTCTTT | CASSSAKGQGVSEAFF
TRBJ1-5 | TRBV18 | 15 | NA | NA | TGTGCCAGCTCCCAAGAGTGGGATAGCAATCAGCCCCAGCATTTT | CASSQEWDSNQPQHF
TRBJ1-2 | TRBV30 | 13 | NA | TRBD1 | TGTGCCTCGTTGGTCAGGGGGAACTATGGCTACACCTTC | CASLVRGNYGYTF
TRBJ2-1 | TRBV11-1 | 15 | NA | TRBD1 | TGTGCCAGCAGCTTAGCAGGACAGGGAACGGGTGAGCAGTTCTTC | CASSLAGQGTGEQFF
TRBJ1-2 | TRBV29-1 | 13 | NA | NA | TGCAGCGCATCCGCCGGACAGAACTATGGCTACACCTTC | CSASAGQNYGYTF
TRBJ1-2 | TRBV30 | 16 | once | TRBD1 | TGTGCCTTTCGCCGAGACAGGGGATTAGGTTACTATGGCTACACCTTC | CAFRRDRGLGYYGYTF
TRBJ2-1 | TRBV28 | 13 | NA | TRBD2 | TGTGCCGGCACTAGCGGGGCCTACAATGAGCAGTTCTTC | CAGTSGAYNEQFF
TRBJ2-3 | TRBV11-2 | 15 | NA | TRBD2 | TGTGCCAGCAGCTTAGTACTAGCGGTCACAGATACGCAGTATTTT | CASSLVLAVTDTQYF
TRBJ2-7 | TRBV25-1 | 14 | NA | TRBD1 | TGTGCCAGCTCCAAATACGGGACAGGGGTCGAGCAGTACTTC | CASSKYGTGVEQYF
TRBJ1-2 | TRBV30 | 15 | NA | NA | TGTGCCTGGAGTGTACGACTCCAAAGGGTTGATGGCTACACCTTC | CAWSVRLQRVDGYTF